This TCR beta chain is drawn from a study of CD8 T cells in ankylosing spondylitis (dated by TCRdb to the late 2010s). In terms of the full investigation: The study profiled T cell receptor beta repertoires in healthy donors and ankylosing spondylitis patients to find disease-linked TCR variants. In total, the full study cohort was made up of some 100 healthy donors and 25 to 30 ankylosing spondylitis patients. Peripheral blood was sampled, and synovial fluid was additionally collected from ankylosing spondylitis patients.

Synovial fluid samples were paired with blood samples taken from the same ankylosing spondylitis patients. Trimming takes 3 bases off V and 1 base off J; junction bases not matched to a gene: 3. Taken from cysteine to phenylalanine, the CDR3 has 13 residues. Here the CDR3 DNA is all that survives: 39 bases in frame from base 1. CDR1 GTSNPN and CDR2 SVGIG are derived from the germline V gene (reference sequence). The instrument given in TCRdb is Illumina HiSeq 2500. Quantitative 5'-RACE with molecular barcodes was the method used to prepare the TCR beta libraries. In the authors' own workflow: A new computational method based on a probabilistic model of VDJ rearrangement was used to identify disease-linked TCR variants. TCRdb reran the public reads through fastp at Q25 and MiXCR, keeping productive beta chains. For every CDR3 protein sequence, its rows merge into one entry that carries the most common genes and DNA. TCRdb, rather than the study authors, made the V and J calls. This sample is represented by approximately 150,000 distinct CDR3 sequences; approximately 44% of them were singletons. 13% to 15% of the sample is taken by the ten largest.

Points on this clonotype: The target of this receptor is not known. Per-nucleotide qualities are absent, and no much larger clonotype sits a single base away.

General findings and caveats noted by the study authors: Blood from ankylosing spondylitis patients appeared to be characterized by a TCR beta motif made up of under 10 highly homologous amino acid variants. Some motif variants had previously been reported in the synovial fluid and blood of reactive arthritis patients, which suggests shared mechanisms of disease initiation. According to the report, matched synovial fluid samples from ankylosing spondylitis patients were significantly enriched for the disease-linked clones. In peripheral blood, the disease-linked clones were found at relatively low frequencies and had a CD8+ phenotype.

The chain couples TRBV30 to TRBJ2-7, with TRBD1 matching 7 junction bases. The material sequenced was synovial fluid, either unsorted or a sorted T cell fraction (not recorded which). This TCR was sampled from a male donor with ankylosing spondylitis. In nucleotide form, the sequence is TGTGCCTGGAGGGGGGACAGTTCCTACGAGCAGTACTTC. Its translation is CAWRGDSSYEQYF. Joined to the reference TRBV30 and TRBJ2-7 proteins, this CDR3 gives the full variable domain: SQTIHQWPATLVQPVGSPLSLECTVEGTSNPNLYWYRQAAGRGLQLLFYSVGIGQISSEVPQNLSASRPQDRQFILSSKKLLLSDSGFYLCAWRGDSSYEQYFGPGTRLTVT.